What follows describes a single TCR beta chain. The entry originates in a study of blood T cell repertoires in COVID-19. Looking at the study overall: The United States, Italy and Spain provided the acute and convalescent COVID-19 samples.

The protocol was immunoSEQ multiplex PCR, while the TCRdb copy is restricted to in-frame clones and leaves out a portion. The data hold about 360,000 clones, with roughly 88% observed a single time. Trimming removed 5 bases from V and 4 bases from J; junction bases left unmatched: 8. The V gene's germline CDR1 is LNHDA and CDR2 SQIVND (reference sequence). This CDR3 is built from 15 residues. This receptor was identified in a woman aged 40 to 50 with acute COVID-19. Sequenced material: PBMCs or T cells enriched from blood (not recorded which). J is TRBJ2-1 and V is TRBV19; TRBD1 aligns across 7 bases. The CDR3 spells CASSLEGQLYNEQFF. CDR3 in DNA: TGTGCCAGTAGTCTCGAGGGACAGTTGTACAATGAGCAGTTCTTC.